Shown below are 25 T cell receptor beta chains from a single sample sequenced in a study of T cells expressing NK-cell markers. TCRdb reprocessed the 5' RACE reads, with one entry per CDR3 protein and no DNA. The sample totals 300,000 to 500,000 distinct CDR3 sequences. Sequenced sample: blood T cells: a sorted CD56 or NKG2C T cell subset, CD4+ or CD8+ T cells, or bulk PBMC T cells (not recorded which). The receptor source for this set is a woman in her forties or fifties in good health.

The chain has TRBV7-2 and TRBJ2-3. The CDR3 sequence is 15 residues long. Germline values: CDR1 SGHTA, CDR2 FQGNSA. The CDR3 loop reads CASSPTVVSTDTQYF.

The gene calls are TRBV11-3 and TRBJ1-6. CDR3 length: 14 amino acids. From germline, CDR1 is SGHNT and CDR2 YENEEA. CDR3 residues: CASSLISPDSPLHF.

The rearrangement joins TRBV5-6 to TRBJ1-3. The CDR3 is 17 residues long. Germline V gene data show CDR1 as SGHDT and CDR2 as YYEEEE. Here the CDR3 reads CASSGLRTSVDGNTIYF.

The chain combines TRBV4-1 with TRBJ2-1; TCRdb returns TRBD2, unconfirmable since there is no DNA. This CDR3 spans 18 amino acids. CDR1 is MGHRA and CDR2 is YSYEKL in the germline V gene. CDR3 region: CASSQDRGLAGLGDEQFF.

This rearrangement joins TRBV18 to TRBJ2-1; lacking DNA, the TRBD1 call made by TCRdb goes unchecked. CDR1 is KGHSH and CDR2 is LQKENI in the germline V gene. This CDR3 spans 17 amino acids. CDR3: CASSRNALDRGLNEQFF.

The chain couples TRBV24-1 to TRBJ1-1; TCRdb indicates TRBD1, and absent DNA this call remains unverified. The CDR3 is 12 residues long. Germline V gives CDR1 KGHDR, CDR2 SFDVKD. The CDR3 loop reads CATSDFKGTAFF.

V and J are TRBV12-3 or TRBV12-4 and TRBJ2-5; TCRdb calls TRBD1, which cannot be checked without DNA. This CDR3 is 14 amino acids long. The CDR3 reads CASSPGTAQETQYF.

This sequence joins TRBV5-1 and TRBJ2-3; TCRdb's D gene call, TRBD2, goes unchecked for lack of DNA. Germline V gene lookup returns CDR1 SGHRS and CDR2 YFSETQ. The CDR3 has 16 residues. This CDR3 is CASTGGGRAGADTQYF.

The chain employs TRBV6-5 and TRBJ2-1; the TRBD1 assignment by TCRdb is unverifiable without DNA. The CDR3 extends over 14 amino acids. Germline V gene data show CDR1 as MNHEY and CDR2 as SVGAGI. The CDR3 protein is CASSYGASWDEQFF.

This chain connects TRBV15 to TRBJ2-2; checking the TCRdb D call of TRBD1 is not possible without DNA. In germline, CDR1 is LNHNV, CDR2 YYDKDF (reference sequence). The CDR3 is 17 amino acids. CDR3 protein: CATSRDLGGATPGELFF.

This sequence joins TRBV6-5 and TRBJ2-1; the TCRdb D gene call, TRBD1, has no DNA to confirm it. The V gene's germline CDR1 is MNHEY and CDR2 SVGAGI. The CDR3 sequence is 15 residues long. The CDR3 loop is CASKPPTGALGEQFF.

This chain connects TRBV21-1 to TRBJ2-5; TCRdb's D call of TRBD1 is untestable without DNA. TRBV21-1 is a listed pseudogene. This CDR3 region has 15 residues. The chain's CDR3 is CASSKIGRGQETQYF.

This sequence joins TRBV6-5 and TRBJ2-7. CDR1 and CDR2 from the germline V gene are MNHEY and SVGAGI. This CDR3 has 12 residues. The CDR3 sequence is CASSYNFYEQYF.

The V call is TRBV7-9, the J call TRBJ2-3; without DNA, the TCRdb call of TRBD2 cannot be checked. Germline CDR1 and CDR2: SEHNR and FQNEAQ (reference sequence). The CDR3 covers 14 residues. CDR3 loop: CASSLDFAGDTQYF.

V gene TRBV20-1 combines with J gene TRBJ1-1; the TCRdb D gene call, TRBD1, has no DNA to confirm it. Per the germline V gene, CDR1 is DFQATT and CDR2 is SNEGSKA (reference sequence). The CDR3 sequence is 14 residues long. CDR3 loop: CSARDAPGNTEAFF.

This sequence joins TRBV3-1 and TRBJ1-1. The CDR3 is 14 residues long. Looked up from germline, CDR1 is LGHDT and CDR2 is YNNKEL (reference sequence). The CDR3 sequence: CASSQDEFPGLAFF.

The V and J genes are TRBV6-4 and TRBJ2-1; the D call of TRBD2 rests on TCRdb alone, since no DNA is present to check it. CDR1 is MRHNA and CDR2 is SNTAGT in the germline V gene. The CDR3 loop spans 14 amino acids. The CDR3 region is CASRDSGRAREQFF.

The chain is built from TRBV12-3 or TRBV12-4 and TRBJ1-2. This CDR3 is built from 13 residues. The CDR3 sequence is CASSSTDNYGYTF.

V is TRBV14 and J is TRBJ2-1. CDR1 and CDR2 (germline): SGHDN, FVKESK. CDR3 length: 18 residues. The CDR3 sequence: CASSQDYGFGSSYNEQFF.

This CDR3 reads CSARDASGGNTEAFF. The chain recombines TRBV20-1 with TRBJ1-1; the D call of TRBD1 rests on TCRdb alone, since no DNA is present to check it. CDR3 length: 15 amino acids. CDR1 DFQATT and CDR2 SNEGSKA come from the germline V gene (reference sequence).

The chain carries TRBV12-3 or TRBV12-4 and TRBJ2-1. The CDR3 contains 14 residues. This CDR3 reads CASSLSSLLHSQFF.

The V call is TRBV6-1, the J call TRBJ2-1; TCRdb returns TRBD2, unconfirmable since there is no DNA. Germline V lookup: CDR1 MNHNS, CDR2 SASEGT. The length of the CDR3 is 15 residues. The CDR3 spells CASSEVSRRDNEQFF.

The CDR3 protein is CASSRTGKETQYF. J is TRBJ2-5 and V is TRBV7-9; TCRdb's D call of TRBD1 is untestable without DNA. Germline CDR1 SEHNR, CDR2 FQNEAQ (reference sequence). This CDR3 spans 13 amino acids.

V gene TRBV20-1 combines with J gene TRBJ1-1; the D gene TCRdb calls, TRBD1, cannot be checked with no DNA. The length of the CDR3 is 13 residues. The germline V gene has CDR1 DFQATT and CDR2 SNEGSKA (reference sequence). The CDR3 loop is CSAPRGAGTEAFF.

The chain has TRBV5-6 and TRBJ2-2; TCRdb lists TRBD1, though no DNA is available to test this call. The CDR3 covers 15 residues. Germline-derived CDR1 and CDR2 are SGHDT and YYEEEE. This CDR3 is CASSLMATLTGELFF.